Listed below are T cell receptor beta chains from one sample, sequenced in a study of T cells in Graves' hyperthyroidism and ophthalmopathy. Each CDR3 protein is one row after TCRdb ran MiXCR on the multiplex PCR reads. The sample shows about 610,000 distinct CDR3 sequences, 14% to 15% of them seen only once. Sequenced material: blood. The receptors originated from a woman aged 40 to 49 with Graves' ophthalmopathy. The CDR3 runs from the conserved cysteine through the conserved F or W. The order of the fields is clone size, V gene, J gene, D gene, CDR3 DNA, CDR3 protein. A D gene is named only where the DNA matches it firmly. The size entry is marked missing in some rows and otherwise reads once, few, many or a size class.

abundance: many
v_gene: TRBV19
j_gene: TRBJ1-1
d_gene: .
CDR3nt: TGTGCCAGTAGCCCAGGGCCGGTTGGCACTGAAGCTTTCTTT
CDR3aa: CASSPGPVGTEAFF

abundance: .
v_gene: TRBV6-1
j_gene: TRBJ1-3
d_gene: TRBD1
CDR3nt: TGTGCCAGCAGACGGGACAGGGTTGGAAACACCATATATTTT
CDR3aa: CASRRDRVGNTIYF

abundance: many
v_gene: TRBV7-2
j_gene: TRBJ2-7
d_gene: TRBD2
CDR3nt: TGTGCCAGCAGCTTAGGGGGCGGGAGAGGATACGAGCAGTACTTC
CDR3aa: CASSLGGGRGYEQYF

abundance: .
v_gene: TRBV5-1
j_gene: TRBJ1-2
d_gene: .
CDR3nt: TGCGCCAGCAGCTTGTACGGGGGGACGGAACGCTATGGCTACACCTTC
CDR3aa: CASSLYGGTERYGYTF

abundance: many
v_gene: TRBV2
j_gene: TRBJ2-4
d_gene: .
CDR3nt: TGTGCCAGCAGTGGGTCTAGGGGGGGCGCAGCCAAAAACATTCAGTACTTC
CDR3aa: CASSGSRGGAAKNIQYF

abundance: .
v_gene: TRBV29-1
j_gene: TRBJ1-2
d_gene: .
CDR3nt: TGCAGCGTTGGGGTCCCGGAGAATGGCTACACCTTC
CDR3aa: CSVGVPENGYTF

abundance: many
v_gene: TRBV13
j_gene: TRBJ2-4
d_gene: .
CDR3nt: TGTGCCAGCAGCTTAGGTCAGCCCAAAAACATTCAGTACTTC
CDR3aa: CASSLGQPKNIQYF

abundance: many
v_gene: TRBV7-2
j_gene: TRBJ2-5
d_gene: TRBD2
CDR3nt: TGTGCCAGCAGCCAGGGACTAGGCCCAGAGACCCAGTACTTC
CDR3aa: CASSQGLGPETQYF

abundance: many
v_gene: TRBV6-2/TRBV6-3
j_gene: TRBJ2-7
d_gene: .
CDR3nt: TGTGCCAGCAGTTCTTCCACCGTGGTAGCTAACTACGAGCAGTACTTC
CDR3aa: CASSSSTVVANYEQYF

abundance: many
v_gene: TRBV28
j_gene: TRBJ2-7
d_gene: .
CDR3nt: TGTGCCAGCAGTTTTGAGGGATTTTTTGGTTACGAGCAGTACTTC
CDR3aa: CASSFEGFFGYEQYF

abundance: .
v_gene: TRBV28
j_gene: TRBJ2-7
d_gene: .
CDR3nt: TGTGCCAGCAGGCCAAACCCCTACGAGCAGTACTTC
CDR3aa: CASRPNPYEQYF

abundance: many
v_gene: TRBV19
j_gene: TRBJ2-7
d_gene: .
CDR3nt: TGTGCCAGTAGTACCCCGCCGGGCGAGCAGTACTTC
CDR3aa: CASSTPPGEQYF

abundance: many
v_gene: TRBV5-1
j_gene: TRBJ1-2
d_gene: .
CDR3nt: TGCGCCAGCAGCTTGATGGCAGAAGGGAGCCGGGGCTACACCTTC
CDR3aa: CASSLMAEGSRGYTF

abundance: .
v_gene: TRBV12-3/TRBV12-4
j_gene: TRBJ1-1
d_gene: .
CDR3nt: TGTGCCAGCCGAGGGGGGGCCACTGAAGCTTTCTTT
CDR3aa: CASRGGATEAFF

abundance: .
v_gene: TRBV9
j_gene: TRBJ1-2
d_gene: .
CDR3nt: TGTGCCAGCAGCGTAGATCTAAAGAACTATGGCTACACCTTC
CDR3aa: CASSVDLKNYGYTF

abundance: .
v_gene: TRBV27
j_gene: TRBJ1-2
d_gene: .
CDR3nt: TGTGCCAGCAGTTCCCAAGGACAGACTAACTATGGCTACACCTTC
CDR3aa: CASSSQGQTNYGYTF

abundance: .
v_gene: TRBV5-1
j_gene: TRBJ1-2
d_gene: .
CDR3nt: TGCGCCAGCAGCTTGGGGGGGCCAGGGGCCCTCGGCTACACCTTC
CDR3aa: CASSLGGPGALGYTF

abundance: many
v_gene: TRBV5-1
j_gene: TRBJ1-1
d_gene: .
CDR3nt: TGCGCCAGCAGCTTGGCCTCGTCGATCCCTGAAGCTTTCTTT
CDR3aa: CASSLASSIPEAFF